This T cell receptor (beta chain) was recorded in a study of CD8 T cells in ankylosing spondylitis. Overall study results and limits: Peripheral blood samples showed relatively rare disease-linked clones, and these clones were CD8+. Certain motif variants had earlier appeared in reactive arthritis synovial fluid and blood. About 8 highly homologous variants made up a TCR beta motif that seemed to typify ankylosing spondylitis blood.

This clonotype has more than one count but fewer than ten. Antigen specificity is unknown. The CDR3 extends over 16 amino acids. The germline V and J ends were trimmed by 2 bases and 2 bases, with 16 bases remaining between them. Per the germline V gene, CDR1 is GTSNPN and CDR2 is SVGIG (reference sequence). Scientists made TCR beta libraries using quantitative 5'-RACE with molecular barcodes. From the 5' RACE reads, TCRdb called clonotypes with MiXCR, one entry per CDR3 protein. The sample has 700,000 to 1,000,000 distinct CDR3 sequences; around 11% are singletons. V and J are TRBV30 and TRBJ1-5; D is unclear. The sequencing sample was made of blood, either unsorted or a sorted T cell fraction (not recorded which). This clonotype was obtained from a male donor with ankylosing spondylitis. The CDR3 reads CAWSLSGLGGNQPQHF. CDR3 DNA sequence: TGTGCCTGGAGTCTTTCCGGGCTTGGGGGCAATCAGCCCCAGCATTTT.